This T cell receptor (beta chain) was observed in a study of radiation and T cells in renal cell carcinoma. Study summary: Nephrectomy followed 15 Gy stereotactic body radiation by 4 weeks. General observations from the study: From baseline, blood top tumor clonotypes peaked at 2 weeks post-radiation.

Sample time point: baseline pretreatment blood. The treatment: 15 Gy SBRT to primary tumor, nephrectomy 4 weeks later. Clones were sequenced by immunoSEQ multiplex PCR, and TCRdb holds only the in-frame ones, with some missing. The data contain about 95,000 clones, around nine tenths of them singletons. Note on this clone: Its specificity is unknown.

This CDR3 spans 15 amino acids. Germline V CDR1 and CDR2: MNHEY, SVGAGI. V lost 2 bases and J lost 3; bases outside the gene matches: 5. The TCR originated in a man in his forties or fifties with renal cell carcinoma. This chain joins TRBV6-5 and TRBJ2-3; TRBD2 aligns across 7 bases. Sequenced here: blood, sampled from a patient whose treatment included radiotherapy and nephrectomy. The CDR3 sequence: CASSYSGGSTDTQYF. The CDR3 DNA is TGTGCCAGCAGTTACAGCGGCGGGAGTACAGATACGCAGTATTTT.